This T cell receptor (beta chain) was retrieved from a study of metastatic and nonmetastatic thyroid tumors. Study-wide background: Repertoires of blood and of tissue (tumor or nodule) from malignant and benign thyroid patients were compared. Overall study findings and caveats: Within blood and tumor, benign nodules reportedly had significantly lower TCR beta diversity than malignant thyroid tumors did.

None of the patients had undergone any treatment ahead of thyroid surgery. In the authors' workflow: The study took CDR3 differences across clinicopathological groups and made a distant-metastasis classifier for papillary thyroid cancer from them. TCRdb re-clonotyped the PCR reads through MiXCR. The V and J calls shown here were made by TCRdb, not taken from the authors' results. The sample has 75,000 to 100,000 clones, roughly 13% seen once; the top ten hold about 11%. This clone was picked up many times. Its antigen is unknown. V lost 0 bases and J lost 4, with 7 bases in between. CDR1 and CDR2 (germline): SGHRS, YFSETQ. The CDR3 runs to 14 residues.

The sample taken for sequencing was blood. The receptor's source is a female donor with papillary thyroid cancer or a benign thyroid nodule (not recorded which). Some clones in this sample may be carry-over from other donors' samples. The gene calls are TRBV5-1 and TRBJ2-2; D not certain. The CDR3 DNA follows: TGCGCCAGCAGCTTGGACTCGCCCACCGGGGAGCTGTTTTTT. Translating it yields CASSLDSPTGELFF.